The rows below give T cell receptor beta chains drawn from one sample of a study of blood T cells in healthy people across ages. MiXCR, run by TCRdb on the 5' RACE reads, gives a single entry per CDR3 protein. The table has about 1 million distinct CDR3 sequences, around 43% seen once. Sequenced input: blood. These receptors came from an older woman in good health. CDR3s include the opening cysteine and the closing phenylalanine or tryptophan. Fields, in order: V gene, clone size, D gene, J gene, CDR3 protein, CDR3 DNA. A D gene is named only where the DNA matches it firmly. The size of a clone is reported for some rows only, either as once, few or many, or as a class for expanded clones.

V: TRBV20-1
size: few
D: TRBD2
J: TRBJ2-3
CDR3: CSAPGGGPADTQYF
DNA: TGCAGTGCACCGGGGGGAGGGCCTGCGGATACGCAGTATTTT

V: TRBV7-8
size: NA
D: NA
J: TRBJ2-1
CDR3: CASSPLAGIIYEQFF
DNA: TGTGCCAGCAGCCCGCTGGCGGGAATAATCTATGAGCAGTTCTTC

V: TRBV12-3/TRBV12-4
size: NA
D: TRBD2
J: TRBJ2-7
CDR3: CASSPGGNLNEQYF
DNA: TGTGCCAGCAGCCCGGGGGGGAATCTGAACGAGCAGTACTTC

V: TRBV30
size: NA
D: NA
J: TRBJ2-7
CDR3: CAWSPGSGYEQYF
DNA: TGTGCCTGGAGCCCCGGTAGCGGTTACGAGCAGTACTTC

V: TRBV12-3/TRBV12-4
size: few
D: TRBD2
J: TRBJ2-7
CDR3: CASSPGLAQYEQYF
DNA: TGTGCCAGCAGCCCTGGACTAGCGCAGTACGAGCAGTACTTC

V: TRBV10-2
size: NA
D: NA
J: TRBJ1-2
CDR3: CASSEGKAGYTF
DNA: TGCGCCAGCAGTGAAGGCAAGGCTGGCTACACCTTC

V: TRBV4-2
size: NA
D: TRBD1
J: TRBJ1-1
CDR3: CASSPYRGFNTEAFF
DNA: TGTGCCAGCAGCCCTTACAGGGGGTTTAATACTGAAGCTTTCTTT

V: TRBV18
size: NA
D: NA
J: TRBJ2-3
CDR3: CASSPVGASTDTQYF
DNA: TGTGCCAGCTCACCAGTGGGCGCAAGCACAGATACGCAGTATTTT

V: TRBV2
size: NA
D: NA
J: TRBJ1-6
CDR3: CASSGSGTRGHSPLHF
DNA: TGTGCCAGCAGTGGATCGGGGACCCGGGGGCATTCACCCCTCCACTTT

V: TRBV10-3
size: NA
D: NA
J: TRBJ1-1
CDR3: CAITMDSMNTEAFF
DNA: TGTGCCATCACTATGGACAGCATGAACACTGAAGCTTTCTTT

V: TRBV10-3
size: few
D: TRBD1
J: TRBJ2-7
CDR3: CAIRSGTASYEQYF
DNA: TGTGCCATCAGATCCGGGACAGCTTCCTACGAGCAGTACTTC

V: TRBV27
size: NA
D: NA
J: TRBJ2-5
CDR3: CASTYGRGAQETQYF
DNA: TGTGCCAGCACGTATGGGAGGGGGGCCCAAGAGACCCAGTACTTC

V: TRBV20-1
size: NA
D: TRBD2
J: TRBJ2-7
CDR3: CSAKRLARLYEQYF
DNA: TGCAGTGCAAAACGACTAGCGAGACTTTACGAGCAGTACTTC

V: TRBV20-1
size: NA
D: TRBD2
J: TRBJ2-1
CDR3: CSARDPSGRAGYNEQFF
DNA: TGCAGTGCTAGAGATCCTAGCGGGAGGGCCGGGTACAATGAGCAGTTCTTC

V: TRBV3-1
size: few
D: NA
J: TRBJ2-1
CDR3: CASSQGPDSYNEQFF
DNA: TGTGCCAGCAGCCAAGGACCGGATTCCTACAATGAGCAGTTCTTC

V: TRBV9
size: NA
D: NA
J: TRBJ1-1
CDR3: CASTGRGVTEAFF
DNA: TGTGCCAGCACCGGACGGGGGGTCACTGAAGCTTTCTTT

V: TRBV5-1
size: NA
D: NA
J: TRBJ2-7
CDR3: CASSLGSQYEQYF
DNA: TGCGCCAGCAGCTTGGGTTCACAGTACGAGCAGTACTTC

V: TRBV7-8
size: NA
D: NA
J: TRBJ2-5
CDR3: CASRPFQETQYF
DNA: TGTGCCAGCAGACCTTTCCAAGAGACCCAGTACTTC

V: TRBV28
size: NA
D: NA
J: TRBJ1-6
CDR3: CASSFKFSPLHF
DNA: TGTGCCAGCAGTTTTAAGTTTTCACCCCTCCACTTT

V: TRBV20-1
size: NA
D: NA
J: TRBJ1-2
CDR3: CSARYTGADYGYTF
DNA: TGCAGTGCTAGATATACGGGGGCGGACTATGGCTACACCTTC

V: TRBV4-1
size: few
D: NA
J: TRBJ2-7
CDR3: CASSPLDASSYEQYF
DNA: TGCGCCAGCAGCCCTCTGGACGCAAGCTCCTACGAGCAGTACTTC

V: TRBV12-3/TRBV12-4
size: NA
D: TRBD1
J: TRBJ2-1
CDR3: CASRRDRDEQFF
DNA: TGTGCCAGCAGAAGGGACAGGGACGAGCAGTTCTTC

V: TRBV7-3
size: few
D: NA
J: TRBJ2-1
CDR3: CASSKTEVGNEQFF
DNA: TGTGCCAGCAGCAAAACGGAGGTGGGCAATGAGCAGTTCTTC

V: TRBV6-5
size: NA
D: NA
J: TRBJ2-2
CDR3: CASSYIVAGELFF
DNA: TGTGCCAGCAGTTATATAGTAGCCGGGGAGCTGTTTTTT

V: TRBV10-1
size: NA
D: NA
J: TRBJ2-7
CDR3: CASSGGDSFTYEQYF
DNA: TGCGCCAGCAGTGGGGGGGACAGCTTTACCTACGAGCAGTACTTC

V: TRBV6-6
size: few
D: TRBD2
J: TRBJ2-7
CDR3: CASSYGLAGVYEQYF
DNA: TGTGCCAGCAGTTACGGACTAGCGGGAGTGTACGAGCAGTACTTC

V: TRBV6-5
size: few
D: NA
J: TRBJ2-7
CDR3: CASSYAGAGLSLNEQYF
DNA: TGTGCCAGCAGTTACGCCGGTGCGGGACTTTCTCTGAACGAGCAGTACTTC

V: TRBV7-2
size: NA
D: TRBD1
J: TRBJ2-7
CDR3: CASSLRAGDRGYEQYF
DNA: TGTGCCAGCAGCTTAAGGGCGGGGGACAGGGGCTACGAGCAGTACTTC

V: TRBV20-1
size: NA
D: NA
J: TRBJ1-4
CDR3: CSARDPGNKEKLFF
DNA: TGCAGTGCTAGAGATCCGGGAAATAAGGAAAAACTGTTTTTT

V: TRBV19
size: NA
D: TRBD1
J: TRBJ1-5
CDR3: CASRKGTGGANLNQPQHF
DNA: TGTGCCAGTAGAAAGGGGACAGGGGGCGCGAATCTCAATCAGCCCCAGCATTTT

V: TRBV5-6
size: few
D: NA
J: TRBJ2-1
CDR3: CASSLESAGYNEQFF
DNA: TGTGCCAGCAGCTTGGAGTCGGCCGGCTACAATGAGCAGTTCTTC

V: TRBV20-1
size: NA
D: NA
J: TRBJ2-3
CDR3: CSAQRTPDTQYF
DNA: TGCAGTGCCCAAAGGACTCCAGATACGCAGTATTTT

V: TRBV11-2
size: NA
D: NA
J: TRBJ2-7
CDR3: CASSSSRDFYEQYF
DNA: TGTGCCAGCAGCTCGTCCCGGGACTTTTACGAGCAGTACTTC

V: TRBV29-1
size: once
D: TRBD1
J: TRBJ2-3
CDR3: CSVRDRGNVGTDTQYF
DNA: TGCAGCGTGCGGGACAGGGGTAATGTGGGCACAGATACGCAGTATTTT